This paragraph covers one TCR beta chain sequence. This entry is derived from a study of T cells in Graves' hyperthyroidism and ophthalmopathy. The germline V gene encodes CDR1 SGDLS and CDR2 YYNGEE. The junction had 7 bases not matched to a gene; V was cut back by 4 bases and J by 8 bases. The CDR3 sequence is 13 residues long. TCR beta CDR3 regions were amplified from RNA. First-round RT-PCR targeting the TCR CDR3 was performed with the HTBI primer set. Each CDR3 protein gets one entry after TCRdb re-called the multiplex PCR reads with MiXCR. Of some 510,000 distinct CDR3 sequences listed, around 20% are singletons.

This rearrangement joins TRBV9 to TRBJ1-2, with TRBD1 matching over 8 bases. The source of this sequence is a young man with Graves' hyperthyroidism. Material for sequencing was blood. In DNA form, the CDR3 reads TGTGCCAGCAGCCCCCGACAGGGGAGGGGCTACACCTTC. Protein sequence: CASSPRQGRGYTF.